This TCR beta chain was sequenced during a study of T cells in Graves' hyperthyroidism and ophthalmopathy. Study-wide results and caveats: Most clonotypes expanded in thyroid above 0.001 were likewise present in blood. Separation of ophthalmopathy from stable hyperthyroidism was achieved by a 13 V-J model.

CDR1 is LNHDA, CDR2 SQIVND, per germline (reference sequence). The CDR3 loop spans 16 amino acids. V shed 2 bases, J shed 5 bases, and the junction held 6 bases outside the gene matches. Amplification yielded TCR beta CDR3 regions, with RNA transcripts as the source. An initial round of RT-PCR targeting the TCR CDR3 relied on the HTBI primer set. TCRdb used MiXCR to reprocess the multiplex PCR reads, holding one entry per CDR3 protein. The sample contains 700,000 or so distinct CDR3 sequences, about 14% of which appear only once. The cohort's ophthalmopathy patients, a group with duration under 3 months, had a Clinical Activity Score of at least 3 and a NOSPECS grade of at least 4. On this clonotype: Antigen specificity is unknown.

Material for sequencing was blood. V gene TRBV19 combines with J gene TRBJ2-1; 10 positions agree with TRBD2. The sequence came from a woman aged 45-59 years with Graves' ophthalmopathy. In DNA, the CDR3 is TGTGCCAGTAGTATACAGACTAGCGGGTTCGACAATGAGCAGTTCTTC. Translation: CASSIQTSGFDNEQFF.